This TCR beta chain was obtained from a study of T cell repertoires in cytomegalovirus infection. Study background: Public TCR beta signatures indicated both CMV infection and matching HLA type.

This CDR3 contains 15 residues. Looked up from germline, CDR1 is SGHTA and CDR2 is FQGNSA. V gave up 1 base and J gave up 4 bases, with 13 bases separating them. On this clonotype itself: Its antigen is not known. A much larger clone lies a single base off, so this may be a read error.

Whole-study findings and limits: Cumulative frequency of public TCR beta families picked out carriers of CMV plus the relevant HLA. The study found HLA-C-restricted CMV-specific TCR beta clonotypes dominating the ex vivo response.

Each CDR3 protein gets one entry after TCRdb re-called the reads with MiXCR. Among around 740,000 distinct CDR3 sequences listed, less than 40% were seen once. The sequenced sample was PBMCs. The chain combines TRBV7-2 with TRBJ1-1; D might be TRBD1 (6 bases). This clonotype originated in a human donor in good health (CMV status not recorded). Some clones in this sample may be carry-over from other donors' samples. The CDR3 loop is CASSLERTVGTEAFF. In DNA form, the CDR3 reads TGTGCCAGCAGCTTAGAAAGGACAGTGGGCACTGAAGCTTTCTTT.